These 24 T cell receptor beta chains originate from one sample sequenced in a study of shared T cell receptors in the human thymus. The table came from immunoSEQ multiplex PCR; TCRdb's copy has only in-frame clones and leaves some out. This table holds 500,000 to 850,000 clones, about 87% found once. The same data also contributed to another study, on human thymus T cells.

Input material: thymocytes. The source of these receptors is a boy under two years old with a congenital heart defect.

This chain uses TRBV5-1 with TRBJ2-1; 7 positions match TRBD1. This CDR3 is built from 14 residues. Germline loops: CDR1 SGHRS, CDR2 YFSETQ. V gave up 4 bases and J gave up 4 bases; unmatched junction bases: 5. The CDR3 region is CASSNPDRYNEQFF. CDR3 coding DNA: TGCGCCAGCAGCAACCCGGACAGGTACAATGAGCAGTTCTTC.

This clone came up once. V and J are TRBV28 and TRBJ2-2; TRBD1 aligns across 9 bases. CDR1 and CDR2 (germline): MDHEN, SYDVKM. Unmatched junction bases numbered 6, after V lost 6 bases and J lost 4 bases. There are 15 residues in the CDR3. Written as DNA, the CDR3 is TGTGCCAGCAGCTGGGACAGGGATGTCACCGGGGAGCTGTTTTTT. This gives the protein CASSWDRDVTGELFF. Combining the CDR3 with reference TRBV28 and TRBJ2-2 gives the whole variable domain DVKVTQSSRYLVKRTGEKVFLECVQDMDHENMFWYRQDPGLGLRLIYFSYDVKMKEKGDIPEGYSVSREKKERFSLILESASTNQTSMYLCASSWDRDVTGELFFGEGSRLTVL.

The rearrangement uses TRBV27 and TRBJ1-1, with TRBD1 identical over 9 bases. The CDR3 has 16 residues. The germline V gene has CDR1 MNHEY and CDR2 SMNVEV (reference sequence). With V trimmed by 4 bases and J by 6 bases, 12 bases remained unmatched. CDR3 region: CASSSPGTGYFAEAFF. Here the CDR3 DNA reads TGTGCCAGCAGTTCCCCCGGGACAGGGTATTTCGCTGAAGCTTTCTTT.

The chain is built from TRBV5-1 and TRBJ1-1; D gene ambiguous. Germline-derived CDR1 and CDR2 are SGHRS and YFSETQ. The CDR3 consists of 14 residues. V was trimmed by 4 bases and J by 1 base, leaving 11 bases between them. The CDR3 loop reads CASSAWEGNTEAFF. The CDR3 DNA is TGCGCCAGCAGCGCGTGGGAGGGGAACACTGAAGCTTTCTTT.

As DNA, the CDR3 is TGTGCCAGCAGCCACCAAGGGACAGGGTCTTACGAGCAGTACTTC. The encoded protein is CASSHQGTGSYEQYF. This rearrangement joins TRBV27 to TRBJ2-7; TRBD1 matches at 9 bases. J was trimmed by 4 bases and V by 6 bases; bases with no gene match: 10. Germline assignment: CDR1 MNHEY and CDR2 SMNVEV (reference sequence). The CDR3 consists of 15 residues.

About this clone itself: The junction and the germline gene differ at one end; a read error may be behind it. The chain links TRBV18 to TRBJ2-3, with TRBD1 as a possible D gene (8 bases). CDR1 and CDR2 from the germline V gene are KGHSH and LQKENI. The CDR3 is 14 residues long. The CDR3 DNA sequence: TGTGTCAGCTCACCACAGGGGGGGACAGATACGCAGTATTTT. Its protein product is CVSSPQGGTDTQYF.

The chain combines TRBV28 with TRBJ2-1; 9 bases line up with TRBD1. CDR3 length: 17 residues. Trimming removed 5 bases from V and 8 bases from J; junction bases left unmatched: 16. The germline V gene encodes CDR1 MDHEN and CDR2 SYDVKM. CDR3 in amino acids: CASSEICPGQGIHEQFF. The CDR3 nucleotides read TGTGCCAGCAGTGAAATCTGCCCGGGACAGGGTATTCATGAGCAGTTCTTC.

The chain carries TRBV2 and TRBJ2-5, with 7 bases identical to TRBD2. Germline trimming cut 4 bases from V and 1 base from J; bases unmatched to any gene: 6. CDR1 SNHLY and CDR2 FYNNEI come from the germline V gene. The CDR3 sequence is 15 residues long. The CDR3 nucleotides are TGTGCCAGCAGTGGGAGCGGGATTCTCCAAGAGACCCAGTACTTC. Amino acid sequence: CASSGSGILQETQYF. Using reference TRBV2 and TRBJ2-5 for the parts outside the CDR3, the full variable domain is EPEVTQTPSHQVTQMGQEVILRCVPISNHLYFYWYRQILGQKVEFLVSFYNNEISEKSEIFDDQFSVERPDGSNFTLKIRSTKLEDSAMYFCASSGSGILQETQYFGPGTRLLVL.

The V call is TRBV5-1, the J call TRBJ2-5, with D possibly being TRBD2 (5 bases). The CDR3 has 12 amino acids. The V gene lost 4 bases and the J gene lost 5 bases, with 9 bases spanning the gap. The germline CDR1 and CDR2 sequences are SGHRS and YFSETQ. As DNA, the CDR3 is TGCGCCAGCAGCGAGGGTAGTGAGACCCAGTACTTC. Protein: CASSEGSETQYF.

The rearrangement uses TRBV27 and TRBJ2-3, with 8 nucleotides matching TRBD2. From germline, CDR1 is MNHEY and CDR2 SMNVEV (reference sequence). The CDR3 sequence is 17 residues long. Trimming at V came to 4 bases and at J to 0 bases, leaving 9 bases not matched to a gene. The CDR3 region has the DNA TGTGCCAGCAGTTCGACCACTAGCGGAACTAGCACAGATACGCAGTATTTT. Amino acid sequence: CASSSTTSGTSTDTQYF.

The CDR3 DNA reads TGTGCCAGCAGTTTTAGCGGGGGGGCTCGGAATGAGCAGTTCTTC. As protein: CASSFSGGARNEQFF. The gene calls are TRBV28 and TRBJ2-1; 11 bases agree with TRBD2. The V gene's germline CDR1 is MDHEN and CDR2 SYDVKM. The V and J ends lost 3 bases and 7 bases, in that order; junction bases with no gene match: 5. CDR3 size: 15 residues.

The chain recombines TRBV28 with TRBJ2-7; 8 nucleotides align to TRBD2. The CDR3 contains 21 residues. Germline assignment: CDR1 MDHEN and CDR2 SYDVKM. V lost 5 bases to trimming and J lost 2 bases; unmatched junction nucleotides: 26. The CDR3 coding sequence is TGTGCCAGCAGTCCACTCAGGGGTCCGATGGACAGACTAGCGAAAACCTACGAGCAGTACTTC. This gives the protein CASSPLRGPMDRLAKTYEQYF.

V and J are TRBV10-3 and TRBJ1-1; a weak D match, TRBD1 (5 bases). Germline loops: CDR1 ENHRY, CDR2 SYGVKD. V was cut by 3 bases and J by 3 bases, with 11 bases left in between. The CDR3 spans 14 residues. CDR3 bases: TGTGCCATCAGTGAAGCCAGGGCGGACACTGAAGCTTTCTTT. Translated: CAISEARADTEAFF.

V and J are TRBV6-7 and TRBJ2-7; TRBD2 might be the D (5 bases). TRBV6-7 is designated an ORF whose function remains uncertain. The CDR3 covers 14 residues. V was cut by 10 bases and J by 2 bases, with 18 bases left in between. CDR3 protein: CANTLSGIAYEQYF. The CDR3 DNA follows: TGTGCCAATACCCTGAGCGGAATAGCCTACGAGCAGTACTTC.

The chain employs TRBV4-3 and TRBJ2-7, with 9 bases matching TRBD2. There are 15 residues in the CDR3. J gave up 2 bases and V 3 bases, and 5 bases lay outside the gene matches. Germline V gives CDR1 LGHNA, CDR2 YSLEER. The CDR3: CASSQIAGAAYEQYF. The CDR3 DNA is TGCGCCAGCAGCCAGATAGCGGGAGCCGCCTACGAGCAGTACTTC.

The CDR3 nucleotides are TGTGCCAGCACCCATAGCCCTCCCAACTATGGCTACACCTTC. Protein sequence: CASTHSPPNYGYTF. The chain couples TRBV28 to TRBJ1-2; D gene ambiguous. The CDR3 totals 14 residues. The V gene's germline CDR1 is MDHEN and CDR2 SYDVKM. V lost 7 bases, J lost 2 bases, and 14 bases lay in between.

CDR3 in DNA: TGTGCCAGTAGTTTGAGAGGTAGGGTGAGGGAAAATTCACCCCTCCACTTT. The encoded protein is CASSLRGRVRENSPLHF. V and J are TRBV19 and TRBJ1-6; D gene ambiguous. The CDR3 is 17 amino acids. Germline CDR1 reads LNHDA; CDR2 reads SQIVND (reference sequence). Deletions cut 5 bases from V and 7 bases from J, with 21 bases between.

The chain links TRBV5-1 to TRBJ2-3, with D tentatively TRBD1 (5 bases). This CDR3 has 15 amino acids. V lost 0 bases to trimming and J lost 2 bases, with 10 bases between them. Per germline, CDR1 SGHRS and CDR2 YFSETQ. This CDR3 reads CASSLEQVSTDTQYF. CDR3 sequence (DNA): TGCGCCAGCAGCTTGGAACAGGTTTCCACAGATACGCAGTATTTT.

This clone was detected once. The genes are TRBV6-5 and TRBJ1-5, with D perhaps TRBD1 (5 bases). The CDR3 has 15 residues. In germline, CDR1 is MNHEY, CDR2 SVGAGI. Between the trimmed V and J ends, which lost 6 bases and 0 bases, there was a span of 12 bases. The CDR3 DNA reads TGTGCCAGCAGATCAGGGCCGAATAGCAATCAGCCCCAGCATTTT. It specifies CASRSGPNSNQPQHF.

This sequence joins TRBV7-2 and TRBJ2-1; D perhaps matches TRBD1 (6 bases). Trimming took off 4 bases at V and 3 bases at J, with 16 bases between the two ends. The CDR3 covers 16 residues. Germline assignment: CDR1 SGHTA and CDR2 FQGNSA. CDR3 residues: CASSSSTGTNYNEQFF. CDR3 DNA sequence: TGTGCCAGCAGCTCGAGCACCGGGACAAACTACAATGAGCAGTTCTTC. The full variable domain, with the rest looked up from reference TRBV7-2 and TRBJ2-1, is GAGVSQSPSNKVTEKGKDVELRCDPISGHTALYWYRQSLGQGLEFLIYFQGNSAPDKSGLPSDRFSAERTGGSVSTLTIQRTQQEDSAVYLCASSSSTGTNYNEQFFGPGTRLTVL.

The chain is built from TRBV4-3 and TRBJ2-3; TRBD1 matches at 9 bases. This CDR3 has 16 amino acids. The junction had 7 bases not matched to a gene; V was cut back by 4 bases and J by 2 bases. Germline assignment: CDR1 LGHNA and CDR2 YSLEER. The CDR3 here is CASSLTGTGLTDTQYF. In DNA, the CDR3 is TGCGCCAGCAGCCTGACCGGGACAGGGCTCACAGATACGCAGTATTTT.

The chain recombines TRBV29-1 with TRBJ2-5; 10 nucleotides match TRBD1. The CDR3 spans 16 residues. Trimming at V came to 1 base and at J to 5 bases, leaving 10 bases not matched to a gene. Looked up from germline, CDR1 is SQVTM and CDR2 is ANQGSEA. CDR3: CSVEARDRGSRETQYF. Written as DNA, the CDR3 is TGCAGCGTTGAAGCAAGGGACAGGGGATCGAGGGAGACCCAGTACTTC.

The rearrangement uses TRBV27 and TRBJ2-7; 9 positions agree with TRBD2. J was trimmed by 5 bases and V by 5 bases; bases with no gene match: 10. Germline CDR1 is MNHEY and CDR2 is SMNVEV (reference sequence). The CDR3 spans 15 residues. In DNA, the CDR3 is TGTGCCAGCAGTCCTTTAGCGGGAGAATCCCACGAGCAGTACTTC. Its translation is CASSPLAGESHEQYF.

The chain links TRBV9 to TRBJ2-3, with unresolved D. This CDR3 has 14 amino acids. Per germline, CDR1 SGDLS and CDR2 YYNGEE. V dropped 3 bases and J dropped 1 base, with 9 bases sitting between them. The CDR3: CASSASEGTDTQYF. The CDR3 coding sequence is TGTGCCAGCAGCGCATCAGAGGGCACAGATACGCAGTATTTT.